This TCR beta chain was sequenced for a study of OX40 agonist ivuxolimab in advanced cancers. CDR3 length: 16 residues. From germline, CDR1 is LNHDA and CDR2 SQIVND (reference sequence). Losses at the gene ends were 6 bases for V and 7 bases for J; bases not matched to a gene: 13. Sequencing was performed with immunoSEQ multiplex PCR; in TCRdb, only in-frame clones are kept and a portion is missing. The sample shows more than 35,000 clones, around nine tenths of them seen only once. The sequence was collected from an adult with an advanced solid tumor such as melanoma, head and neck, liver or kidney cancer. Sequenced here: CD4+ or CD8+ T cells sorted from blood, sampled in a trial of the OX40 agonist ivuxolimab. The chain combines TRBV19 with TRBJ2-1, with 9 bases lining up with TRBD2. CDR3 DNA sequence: TGTGCCAGTAGAACCCCCAAAGCGGGGGGAGGAAATGAGCAGTTCTTC. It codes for CASRTPKAGGGNEQFF.